This entry lists 4 T cell receptor beta chains sequenced from one sample in a study of OX40 agonist ivuxolimab in advanced cancers. Sequenced by immunoSEQ multiplex PCR; TCRdb stores in-frame clones only, minus some. The data hold about 89,000 clones, with about 88% observed a single time. The material was CD4+ or CD8+ T cells sorted from blood, obtained in a trial of the OX40 agonist ivuxolimab. These receptors were taken from an adult with an advanced solid tumor such as melanoma, head and neck, liver or kidney cancer.

The chain has TRBV4-3 and TRBJ2-1; 9 bases are shared with TRBD2. V gave up 1 base and J gave up 9 bases; unmatched junction bases: 7. Germline V gene data show CDR1 as LGHNA and CDR2 as YSLEER. The CDR3 has 15 residues. Here the CDR3 reads CASSQGAGGPGEQFF. As DNA, the CDR3 is TGCGCCAGCAGCCAAGGCGCGGGGGGGCCGGGTGAGCAGTTCTTC.

This clone was picked up a small number of times. The chain recombines TRBV2 with TRBJ1-2; no definite D call. The CDR3 spans 12 residues. Germline V gene data show CDR1 as SNHLY and CDR2 as FYNNEI. The V end was cut by 5 bases, the J end by 4 bases, with 8 bases between. This chain's CDR3 is CASSTRSYGYTF. The CDR3 DNA sequence: TGTGCCAGCAGTACACGGAGCTATGGCTACACCTTC.

This clone was seen a single time. The chain uses TRBV7-2 and TRBJ2-5; a possible D gene is TRBD2 (6 bases). The CDR3 length is 14 residues. Germline CDR1 is SGHTA and CDR2 is FQGNSA. The V end lost 3 bases, the J end lost 1 base, and 9 bases lay between the germline ends. As DNA, the CDR3 is TGTGCCAGCAGCTTGGCGCGGGGCCAAGAGACCCAGTACTTC. Encoded protein: CASSLARGQETQYF.

The genes are TRBV7-8 and TRBJ2-7; D unresolved. Germline loops: CDR1 SGHVS, CDR2 FQNEAQ. V was cut by 5 bases and J by 5 bases, with 7 bases left in between. The CDR3 contains 11 residues. In nucleotides, the CDR3 is TGTGCCAGCAGCCTTGTGCACGAGCAGTACTTC. Its translation: CASSLVHEQYF.